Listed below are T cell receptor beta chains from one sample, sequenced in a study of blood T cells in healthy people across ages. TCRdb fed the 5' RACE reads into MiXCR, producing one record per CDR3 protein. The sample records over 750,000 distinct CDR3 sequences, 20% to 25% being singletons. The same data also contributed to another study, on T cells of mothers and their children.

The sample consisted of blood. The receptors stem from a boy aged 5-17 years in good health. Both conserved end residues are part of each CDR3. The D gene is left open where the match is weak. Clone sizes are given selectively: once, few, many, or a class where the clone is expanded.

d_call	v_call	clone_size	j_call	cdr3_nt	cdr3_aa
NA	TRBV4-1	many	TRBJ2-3	TGCGCCAGCAGCCAAGTGTTAGGAGGAGGAGGCACAGATACGCAGTATTTT	CASSQVLGGGGTDTQYF
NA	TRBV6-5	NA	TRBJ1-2	TGTGCCAGCAGTTATTCCTCGGGGAGCCGGGAGGGAGGCTACACCTTC	CASSYSSGSREGGYTF
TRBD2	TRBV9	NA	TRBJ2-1	TGTGCCAGCAGCCAGAGCGGGGGAAACTCCTACAATGAGCAGTTCTTC	CASSQSGGNSYNEQFF
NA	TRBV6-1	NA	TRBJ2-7	TGTGCCAGCAGTGAGACTCTTGGGGTTCTTGAGCAGTACTTC	CASSETLGVLEQYF
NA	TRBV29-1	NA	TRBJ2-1	TGCAGCGCCGGGGAGGGCCAGGGGAGTGAGCAGTTCTTC	CSAGEGQGSEQFF
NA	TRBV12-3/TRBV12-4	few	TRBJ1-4	TGTGCCAGCAGTTTCGGGACGGAGGCCACCCCAACTAATGAAAAACTGTTTTTT	CASSFGTEATPTNEKLFF
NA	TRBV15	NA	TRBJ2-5	TGTGCCACCAGCCCCCGCGCTAGCTTGGGAGAGACCCAGTACTTC	CATSPRASLGETQYF
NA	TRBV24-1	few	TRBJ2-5	TGTGCCACCAGTGACAATTCAGGGAATGGGCAAGAGACCCAGTACTTC	CATSDNSGNGQETQYF
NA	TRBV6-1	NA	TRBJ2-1	TGTGCCAGCAGTGACGGAACGTCGCAGTTCTTC	CASSDGTSQFF
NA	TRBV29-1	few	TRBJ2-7	TGCAGCGTTGAGGCAGCCCCTAGGGGCGAGCAGTACTTC	CSVEAAPRGEQYF
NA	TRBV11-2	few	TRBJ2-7	TGTGCCAGCAGCGGATACACAGGGTACGAGCAGTACTTC	CASSGYTGYEQYF
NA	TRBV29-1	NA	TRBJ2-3	TGCAGCGTTGGCGGGAGAGGGGGACGTTCAGATACGCAGTATTTT	CSVGGRGGRSDTQYF
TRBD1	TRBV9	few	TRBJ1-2	TGTGCCAGCAGCGTAAGCCAGGGGGCAGGTGGCTACACCTTC	CASSVSQGAGGYTF
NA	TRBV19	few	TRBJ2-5	TGTGCCAGTAGTAGGCGGCAGAGCGGGGAGACCCAGTACTTC	CASSRRQSGETQYF
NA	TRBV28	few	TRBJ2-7	TGTGCCAGCAGTTTAGTCAGGGGATTTGACGAGCAGTACTTC	CASSLVRGFDEQYF
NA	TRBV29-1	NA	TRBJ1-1	TGCAGCGTTGTCGAGCCGAACACTGAAGCTTTCTTT	CSVVEPNTEAFF
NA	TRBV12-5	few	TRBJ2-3	TGTGCTAGTGGTTTGGTCCAGGGTCACACAGATACGCAGTATTTT	CASGLVQGHTDTQYF
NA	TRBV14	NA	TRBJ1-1	TGTGCCAGCAGCCAAGGGGGATGGGGGTTGATCACTGAAGCTTTCTTT	CASSQGGWGLITEAFF
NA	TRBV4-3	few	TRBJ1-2	TGCGCCAGCAGCCAAGATAGTCGGGATGGCTACACCTTC	CASSQDSRDGYTF
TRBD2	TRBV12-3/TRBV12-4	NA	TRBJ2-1	TGTGCCAGCAGTCCGGGACTAGGGGACTACAATGAGCAGTTCTTC	CASSPGLGDYNEQFF
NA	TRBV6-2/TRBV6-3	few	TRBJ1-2	TGTGCCAGCAGTTACAACAGCTATGGCCACACCTTC	CASSYNSYGHTF
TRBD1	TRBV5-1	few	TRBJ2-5	TGCGCCAGCAGCCTCGGACAGGGGATTTACGAGACCCAGTACTTC	CASSLGQGIYETQYF
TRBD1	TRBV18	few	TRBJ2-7	TGTGCCAGCTCACCACGAGACAGGGGGTCGCACTTC	CASSPRDRGSHF
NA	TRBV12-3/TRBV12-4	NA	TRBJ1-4	TGTGCCAGCAGTTTATCGCCCGGAAGAACTAATGAAAAACTGTTTTTT	CASSLSPGRTNEKLFF
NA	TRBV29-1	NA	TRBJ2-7	TGCAGCGTTGAAAGTGACGGGGGCGCCGGCTACGAGCAGTACTTC	CSVESDGGAGYEQYF
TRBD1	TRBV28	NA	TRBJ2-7	TGTGCCAGCAGTGGGACAGGTTGGACCTACGAGCAGTACTTC	CASSGTGWTYEQYF
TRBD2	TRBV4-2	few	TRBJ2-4	TGTGCCAGCAGCCAAGAAACTAGCGGAAGAAACATTCAGTACTTC	CASSQETSGRNIQYF
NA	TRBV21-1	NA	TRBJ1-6	TGTGCCAGCAGCAAAGAGTTAACAGGGCGAGGTTCACCCCTCCACTTT	CASSKELTGRGSPLHF
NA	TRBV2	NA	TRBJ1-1	TGTGCCAGCAGCGAGGACTGGAACACTGAAGCTTTCTTT	CASSEDWNTEAFF
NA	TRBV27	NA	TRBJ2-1	TGTGCCAGCAGTTTATTCGGAGGCAATGAGCAGTCCTTC	CASSLFGGNEQSF
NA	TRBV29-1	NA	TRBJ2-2	TGCAGCGTTCCGGCTCACACCGGGGAGCTGTTTTTT	CSVPAHTGELFF
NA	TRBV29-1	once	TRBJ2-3	TGCAGCGTTCTAGGGGGAGGGATCCGCACAGATACGCAGTATTTT	CSVLGGGIRTDTQYF
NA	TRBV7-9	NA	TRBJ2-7	TGTGCCAGCAGCTTACCCCAGACCGGGGAGCAGTACTTC	CASSLPQTGEQYF
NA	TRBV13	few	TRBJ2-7	TGTGCCAGCAACACTGGACGGGGTTTGATAGAGCAGTACTTC	CASNTGRGLIEQYF
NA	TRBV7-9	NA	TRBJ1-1	TGTGCCAGCAGCTCCGCCGGGGAAGCTTTCTTT	CASSSAGEAFF
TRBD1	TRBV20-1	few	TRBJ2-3	TGCAGTGCTCGAACGCTGCAGGGGGTCACAGATACGCAGTATTTT	CSARTLQGVTDTQYF
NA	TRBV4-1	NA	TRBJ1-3	TGCGCCAGCAGCCAGGCTCTTGGAAACACCATATATTTT	CASSQALGNTIYF
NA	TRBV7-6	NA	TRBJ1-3	TGTGCCAGCAGCGAGGACCCAGACTCTGGAAACACCATATATTTT	CASSEDPDSGNTIYF
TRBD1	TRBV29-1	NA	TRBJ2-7	TGCAGCGTTGCAGGGGGTCGGACCTACGAGCAGTACTTC	CSVAGGRTYEQYF
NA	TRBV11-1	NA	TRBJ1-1	TGTGCCGACAGACCCTCGGGGACTGAAGCTTTCTTT	CADRPSGTEAFF
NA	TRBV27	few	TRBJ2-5	TGTGCCAGCAACGCTGAGGGGGGGGAGACCCAGTACTTC	CASNAEGGETQYF
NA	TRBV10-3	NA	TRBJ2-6	TGTGCCATCAGTGAGGGGGTCGGGGCCAACGTCCTGACTTTC	CAISEGVGANVLTF
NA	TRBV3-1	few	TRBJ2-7	TGTGCCAGCAGCCATTGGGGGAACGAGCAGTACTTC	CASSHWGNEQYF
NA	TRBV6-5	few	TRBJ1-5	TGTGCCAGCAGTTACTCCAAGCAGGGGTTCCAGCCCCAGCATTTT	CASSYSKQGFQPQHF
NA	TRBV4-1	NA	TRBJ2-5	TGCGCCAGCAGCCAAGATGTCCCAGGGATGAAGACCCAGTACTTC	CASSQDVPGMKTQYF
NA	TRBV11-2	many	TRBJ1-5	TGTGCCAGCAGAGGGAGGGACGACACGGGGAACAATCAGCCCCAGCATTTT	CASRGRDDTGNNQPQHF
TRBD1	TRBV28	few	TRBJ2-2	TGTGCCAGCAGTTCAGTCCGGGACAGGGTCCGACCCGGGGAGCTGTTTTTT	CASSSVRDRVRPGELFF
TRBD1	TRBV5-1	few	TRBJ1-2	TGCGCCAGCAGCTTGGGAGACCGGGACAGGGGTTCTGGCTACACCTTC	CASSLGDRDRGSGYTF
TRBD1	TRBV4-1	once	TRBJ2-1	TGCGCCAGCAGCCAAGAAGAACAGGGGCCCAACAATGAGCAGTTCTTC	CASSQEEQGPNNEQFF
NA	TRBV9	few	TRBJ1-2	TGTGCCAGCAGCCCGCGAGACGGCCCTAACTATGGCTACACCTTC	CASSPRDGPNYGYTF
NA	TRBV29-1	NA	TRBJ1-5	TGCAGCGTTGAAGACGGGGACAATCAGCCCCAGCATTTT	CSVEDGDNQPQHF